A selection of T cell receptor beta chains follows, all from one sample in a study of vaccination and CD4 T cells after COVID-19. TCRdb recomputed calls from the PCR reads with MiXCR, one row per CDR3 protein. Altogether several thousand distinct CDR3 sequences are present, approximately 40% being singletons, with the ten largest covering roughly a fifth. No antigen is known for these receptors. The sequencing input was CD4+ T cells from blood, cultured in vitro. Receptor source: a human donor in good health. CDR3s include the opening cysteine and the closing phenylalanine or tryptophan. The D gene is left open where the match is weak. Some rows have no size entry. The others give once, few or many, or a class for an expanded clone.

J gene: TRBJ2-4; D gene: -; V gene: TRBV7-2; clone size: -; CDR3 protein: CASSELNIQYF; CDR3 DNA: TGTGCCAGCAGCGAGTTAAACATTCAGTACTTC
J gene: TRBJ2-3; D gene: -; V gene: TRBV6-5; clone size: -; CDR3 protein: CASSYSSISDTQYF; CDR3 DNA: TGTGCCAGCAGTTACTCGAGTATCTCGGATACGCAGTATTTT
J gene: TRBJ2-2; D gene: -; V gene: TRBV6-1; clone size: medium-sized; CDR3 protein: CASSEQVTTGELFF; CDR3 DNA: TGTGCCAGCAGTGAACAGGTCACCACCGGGGAGCTGTTTTTT
J gene: TRBJ2-6; D gene: -; V gene: TRBV7-9; clone size: -; CDR3 protein: CASSYPVSGANVLTF; CDR3 DNA: TGTGCCAGCAGCTACCCGGTCTCTGGGGCCAACGTCCTGACTTTC
J gene: TRBJ2-7; D gene: -; V gene: TRBV5-4; clone size: -; CDR3 protein: CASSLAGAGWGYEQYF; CDR3 DNA: TGTGCCAGCAGCTTGGCGGGGGCCGGATGGGGCTACGAGCAGTACTTC
J gene: TRBJ1-5; D gene: -; V gene: TRBV6-5; clone size: -; CDR3 protein: CASSYPPPDSDSNQPQHF; CDR3 DNA: TGTGCCAGCAGTTACCCTCCCCCCGACAGCGATAGCAATCAGCCCCAGCATTTT
J gene: TRBJ1-1; D gene: TRBD1; V gene: TRBV6-1; clone size: -; CDR3 protein: CASTQGVGTEAFF; CDR3 DNA: TGTGCCAGCACTCAGGGGGTCGGCACTGAAGCTTTCTTT
J gene: TRBJ1-1; D gene: -; V gene: TRBV27; clone size: -; CDR3 protein: CASTASGRLNTEAFF; CDR3 DNA: TGTGCCAGCACCGCATCGGGACGGCTGAACACTGAAGCTTTCTTT
J gene: TRBJ2-2; D gene: TRBD1; V gene: TRBV7-8; clone size: -; CDR3 protein: CASSSQTGGMLFF; CDR3 DNA: TGTGCCAGCAGCTCTCAAACAGGGGGCATGTTGTTTTTT
J gene: TRBJ2-1; D gene: -; V gene: TRBV19; clone size: -; CDR3 protein: CATSGLLLGEQFF; CDR3 DNA: TGTGCCACCTCGGGACTTCTCCTCGGTGAGCAGTTCTTC
J gene: TRBJ2-2; D gene: -; V gene: TRBV7-3; clone size: -; CDR3 protein: CASSPTGSTGELFF; CDR3 DNA: TGTGCCAGCAGCCCGACAGGATCGACCGGGGAGCTGTTTTTT
J gene: TRBJ2-3; D gene: -; V gene: TRBV7-8; clone size: few; CDR3 protein: CASSLAQDTQYF; CDR3 DNA: TGTGCCAGCAGCTTAGCCCAGGATACGCAGTATTTT
J gene: TRBJ1-2; D gene: -; V gene: TRBV19; clone size: -; CDR3 protein: CASSIGRSYGYTF; CDR3 DNA: TGTGCCAGTAGTATAGGGAGAAGCTATGGCTACACCTTC
J gene: TRBJ1-1; D gene: -; V gene: TRBV7-8; clone size: -; CDR3 protein: CASSPRGLDTEAFF; CDR3 DNA: TGTGCCAGCAGCCCCAGGGGCCTCGACACTGAAGCTTTCTTT
J gene: TRBJ1-4; D gene: TRBD1; V gene: TRBV20-1; clone size: once; CDR3 protein: CSARSGQGAEKLFF; CDR3 DNA: TGCAGTGCTAGATCAGGACAGGGAGCCGAAAAACTGTTTTTT
J gene: TRBJ1-1; D gene: -; V gene: TRBV6-5; clone size: few; CDR3 protein: CASSYGSGVAFF; CDR3 DNA: TGTGCCAGCAGTTATGGTAGTGGGGTGGCTTTCTTT
J gene: TRBJ1-2; D gene: -; V gene: TRBV7-9; clone size: few; CDR3 protein: CASSPIDWGGGYTF; CDR3 DNA: TGTGCCAGCAGCCCCATTGATTGGGGGGGTGGCTACACCTTC
J gene: TRBJ1-5; D gene: -; V gene: TRBV6-1; clone size: -; CDR3 protein: CASRDSNQPQHF; CDR3 DNA: TGTGCCAGCAGGGACAGCAATCAGCCCCAGCATTTT
J gene: TRBJ2-1; D gene: -; V gene: TRBV6-4; clone size: -; CDR3 protein: CASSDSGPAGHNEQFF; CDR3 DNA: TGTGCCAGCAGTGACTCAGGACCAGCGGGCCACAATGAGCAGTTCTTC
J gene: TRBJ1-6; D gene: TRBD1; V gene: TRBV7-9; clone size: -; CDR3 protein: CASRGLRQGNNSPLHF; CDR3 DNA: TGTGCCAGCAGAGGACTCCGACAGGGTAATAATTCACCCCTCCACTTT
J gene: TRBJ2-3; D gene: -; V gene: TRBV6-4; clone size: -; CDR3 protein: CASSLADTQYF; CDR3 DNA: TGTGCCAGCAGTCTGGCAGATACGCAGTATTTT
J gene: TRBJ1-5; D gene: -; V gene: TRBV6-5; clone size: few; CDR3 protein: CASSYRVINQPQHF; CDR3 DNA: TGTGCCAGCAGTTACAGGGTGATTAACCAGCCCCAGCATTTT
J gene: TRBJ2-5; D gene: TRBD1; V gene: TRBV5-1; clone size: few; CDR3 protein: CASSPVALTGEETQYF; CDR3 DNA: TGCGCCAGCAGCCCTGTGGCCTTGACAGGGGAGGAGACCCAGTACTTC
J gene: TRBJ2-5; D gene: -; V gene: TRBV2; clone size: -; CDR3 protein: CASRPLTAQETQYF; CDR3 DNA: TGTGCCAGCAGGCCATTGACGGCTCAAGAGACCCAGTACTTC
J gene: TRBJ1-2; D gene: -; V gene: TRBV12-3/TRBV12-4; clone size: -; CDR3 protein: CASTMQGVNYGYTF; CDR3 DNA: TGTGCCAGCACCATGCAGGGTGTGAACTATGGCTACACCTTC
J gene: TRBJ1-1; D gene: -; V gene: TRBV30; clone size: -; CDR3 protein: CAWSVEMNTEAFF; CDR3 DNA: TGTGCCTGGAGTGTAGAGATGAACACTGAAGCTTTCTTT
J gene: TRBJ1-6; D gene: TRBD1; V gene: TRBV20-1; clone size: -; CDR3 protein: CSARVPGTGASSPLHF; CDR3 DNA: TGCAGTGCTAGAGTTCCCGGGACAGGAGCTTCTTCACCCCTCCACTTT
J gene: TRBJ1-2; D gene: -; V gene: TRBV29-1; clone size: -; CDR3 protein: CSVERGYGYTF; CDR3 DNA: TGCAGCGTTGAGAGGGGCTATGGCTACACCTTC
J gene: TRBJ1-5; D gene: -; V gene: TRBV6-5; clone size: few; CDR3 protein: CASSSLGYQPQHF; CDR3 DNA: TGTGCCAGCAGTTCGCTAGGGTATCAGCCCCAGCATTTT
J gene: TRBJ1-2; D gene: -; V gene: TRBV12-3/TRBV12-4; clone size: few; CDR3 protein: CASSFRGLGGYTF; CDR3 DNA: TGTGCCAGCAGTTTTCGGGGGCTTGGGGGCTACACCTTC
J gene: TRBJ1-2; D gene: -; V gene: TRBV27; clone size: -; CDR3 protein: CASSPSDSWGYGYTF; CDR3 DNA: TGTGCCAGCAGTCCATCGGACTCGTGGGGATATGGCTACACCTTC
J gene: TRBJ2-5; D gene: TRBD2; V gene: TRBV6-4; clone size: few; CDR3 protein: CASSEEAGGQETQYF; CDR3 DNA: TGTGCCAGCAGTGAAGAAGCGGGGGGCCAAGAGACCCAGTACTTC
J gene: TRBJ2-3; D gene: TRBD1; V gene: TRBV5-1; clone size: -; CDR3 protein: CASSWAGTGTTDTQYF; CDR3 DNA: TGCGCCAGCAGCTGGGCGGGGACAGGGACGACAGATACGCAGTATTTT
J gene: TRBJ1-1; D gene: -; V gene: TRBV6-1; clone size: few; CDR3 protein: CASSRGNFEAFF; CDR3 DNA: TGTGCCAGCAGTAGGGGAAACTTCGAAGCTTTCTTT
J gene: TRBJ2-2; D gene: TRBD1; V gene: TRBV6-5; clone size: -; CDR3 protein: CASSLQGASTGELFF; CDR3 DNA: TGTGCCAGCAGTTTACAGGGGGCGAGCACCGGGGAGCTGTTTTTT
J gene: TRBJ1-2; D gene: -; V gene: TRBV19; clone size: few; CDR3 protein: CASSITGTHGYTF; CDR3 DNA: TGTGCCAGTAGTATCACAGGGACGCATGGCTACACCTTC
J gene: TRBJ2-1; D gene: -; V gene: TRBV2; clone size: -; CDR3 protein: CASTARTVYNEQFF; CDR3 DNA: TGTGCCAGCACCGCTAGGACAGTATACAATGAGCAGTTCTTC
J gene: TRBJ2-1; D gene: -; V gene: TRBV5-4; clone size: -; CDR3 protein: CASSEASYNEQFF; CDR3 DNA: TGTGCCAGCAGCGAGGCCTCCTACAATGAGCAGTTCTTC
J gene: TRBJ1-5; D gene: -; V gene: TRBV7-6; clone size: few; CDR3 protein: CASSLGSGAGNQPQHF; CDR3 DNA: TGTGCCAGCAGCTTAGGGTCAGGGGCGGGCAATCAGCCCCAGCATTTT
J gene: TRBJ1-5; D gene: TRBD1; V gene: TRBV5-8; clone size: -; CDR3 protein: CASSSEGQGRQPQHF; CDR3 DNA: TGTGCCAGCAGCTCGGAAGGACAGGGAAGGCAGCCCCAGCATTTT
J gene: TRBJ1-5; D gene: -; V gene: TRBV6-1; clone size: -; CDR3 protein: CASSLTMDSLRQPQHF; CDR3 DNA: TGTGCCAGCAGCCTCACGATGGACAGCCTACGTCAGCCCCAGCATTTT
J gene: TRBJ2-3; D gene: TRBD2; V gene: TRBV19; clone size: once; CDR3 protein: CASSLLAGGSTDRQYF; CDR3 DNA: TGTGCCAGTAGTCTGCTAGCGGGGGGGAGCACAGATAGGCAGTATTTT
J gene: TRBJ2-3; D gene: -; V gene: TRBV20-1; clone size: -; CDR3 protein: CSAIPGVSTDTQYF; CDR3 DNA: TGCAGTGCCATCCCAGGCGTAAGCACAGATACGCAGTATTTT
J gene: TRBJ2-7; D gene: TRBD1; V gene: TRBV19; clone size: few; CDR3 protein: CASSMGQSYEQYF; CDR3 DNA: TGTGCCAGTAGTATGGGACAGTCCTACGAGCAGTACTTC
J gene: TRBJ1-2; D gene: -; V gene: TRBV7-9; clone size: few; CDR3 protein: CASSSNENYGYTF; CDR3 DNA: TGTGCCAGCAGCTCAAACGAAAACTATGGCTACACCTTC